Sequencing of this T cell receptor (beta chain) was carried out in a study of PD-1 blockade in mismatch repair-deficient tumors. About the research overall: Patients had 11 to 13 mismatch repair-deficient cancer types and were previously treated and progressing.

A note on this clone: Its antigen is still unknown.

The V end lost 8 bases, the J end lost 3 bases, and 12 bases lay between the germline ends. This CDR3 is 13 amino acids long. Germline V gives CDR1 SGHDN, CDR2 FVKESK. Measured with immunoSEQ multiplex PCR; TCRdb has only the in-frame clones, and not every one. The repertoire holds tens of thousands of clones, with roughly 80% as singletons. Study-level findings and limits: Tumor-resident clones, often undetectable pretreatment in blood, expanded then contracted after pembrolizumab.

The gene calls are TRBV14 and TRBJ2-3; a possible D gene is TRBD1 (7 bases). This specimen was peripheral blood, taken 12 weeks after starting pembrolizumab. This receptor was obtained from an adult with mismatch repair-deficient cancer. DNA of the CDR3: TGTGCCAGCGGAGCAGGGGGGACAGATACGCAGTATTTT. Protein: CASGAGGTDTQYF.